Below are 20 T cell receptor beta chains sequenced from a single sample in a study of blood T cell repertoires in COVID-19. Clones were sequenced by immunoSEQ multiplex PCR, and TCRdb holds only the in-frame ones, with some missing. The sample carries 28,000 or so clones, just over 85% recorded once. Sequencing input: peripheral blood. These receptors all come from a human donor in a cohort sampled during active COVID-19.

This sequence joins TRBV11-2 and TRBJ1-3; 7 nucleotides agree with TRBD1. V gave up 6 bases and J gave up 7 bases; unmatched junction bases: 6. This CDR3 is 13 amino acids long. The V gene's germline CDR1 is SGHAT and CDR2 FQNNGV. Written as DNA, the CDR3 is TGTGCCAGCAGATCTAGGACAGGCAACACCATATATTTT. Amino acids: CASRSRTGNTIYF.

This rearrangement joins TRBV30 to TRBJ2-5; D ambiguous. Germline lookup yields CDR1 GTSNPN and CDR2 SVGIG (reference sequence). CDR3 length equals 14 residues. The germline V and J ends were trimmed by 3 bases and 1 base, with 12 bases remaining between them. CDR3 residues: CAWSPLLRQETQYF. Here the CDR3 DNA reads TGTGCCTGGAGCCCCCTTTTGCGCCAAGAGACCCAGTACTTC.

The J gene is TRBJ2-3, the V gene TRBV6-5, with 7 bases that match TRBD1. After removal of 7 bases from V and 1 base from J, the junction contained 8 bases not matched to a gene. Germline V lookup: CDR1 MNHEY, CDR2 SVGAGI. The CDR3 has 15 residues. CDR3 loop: CASTISTGRTDTQYF. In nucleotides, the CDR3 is TGTGCCAGCACCATCTCGACAGGGCGCACAGATACGCAGTATTTT.

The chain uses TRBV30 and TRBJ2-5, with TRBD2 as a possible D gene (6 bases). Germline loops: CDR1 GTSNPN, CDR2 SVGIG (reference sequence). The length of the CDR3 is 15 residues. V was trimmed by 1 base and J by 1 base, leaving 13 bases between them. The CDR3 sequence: CAWSAFGTSQETQYF. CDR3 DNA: TGTGCCTGGAGTGCCTTCGGGACTTCCCAAGAGACCCAGTACTTC. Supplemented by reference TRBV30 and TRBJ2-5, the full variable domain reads SQTIHQWPATLVQPVGSPLSLECTVEGTSNPNLYWYRQAAGRGLQLLFYSVGIGQISSEVPQNLSASRPQDRQFILSSKKLLLSDSGFYLCAWSAFGTSQETQYFGPGTRLLVL.

The CDR3 bases are TGTGCCAGCCGACAAGGGACAGGGAACACCGGGGAGCTGTTTTTT. Residues: CASRQGTGNTGELFF. This chain connects TRBV7-8 to TRBJ2-2; 8 nucleotides agree with TRBD1. CDR3 length: 15 amino acids. Germline values: CDR1 SGHVS, CDR2 FQNEAQ. After removal of 8 bases from V and 1 base from J, the junction contained 6 bases not matched to a gene.

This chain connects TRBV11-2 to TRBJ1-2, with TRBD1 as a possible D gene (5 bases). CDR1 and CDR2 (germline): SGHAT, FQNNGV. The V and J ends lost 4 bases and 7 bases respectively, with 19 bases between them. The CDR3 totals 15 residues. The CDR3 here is CASSWGERVKAGYTF. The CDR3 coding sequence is TGTGCCAGCAGCTGGGGGGAAAGGGTTAAGGCTGGCTACACCTTC.

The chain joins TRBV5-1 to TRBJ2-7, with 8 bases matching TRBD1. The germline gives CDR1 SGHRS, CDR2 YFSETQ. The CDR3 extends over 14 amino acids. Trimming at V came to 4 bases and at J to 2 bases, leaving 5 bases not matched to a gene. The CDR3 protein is CASSSQGATYEQYF. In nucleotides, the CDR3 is TGCGCCAGCAGCAGCCAGGGGGCTACCTACGAGCAGTACTTC.

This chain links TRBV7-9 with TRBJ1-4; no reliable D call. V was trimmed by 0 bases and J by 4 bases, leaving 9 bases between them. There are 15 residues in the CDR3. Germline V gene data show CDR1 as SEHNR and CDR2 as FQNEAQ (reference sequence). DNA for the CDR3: TGTGCCAGCAGCTTAGCGTTAACAGATAATGAAAAACTGTTTTTT. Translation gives CASSLALTDNEKLFF. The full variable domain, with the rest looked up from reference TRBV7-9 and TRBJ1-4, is DTGVSQNPRHKITKRGQNVTFRCDPISEHNRLYWYRQTLGQGPEFLTYFQNEAQLEKSRLLSDRFSAERPKGSFSTLEIQRTEQGDSAMYLCASSLALTDNEKLFFGSGTQLSVL.

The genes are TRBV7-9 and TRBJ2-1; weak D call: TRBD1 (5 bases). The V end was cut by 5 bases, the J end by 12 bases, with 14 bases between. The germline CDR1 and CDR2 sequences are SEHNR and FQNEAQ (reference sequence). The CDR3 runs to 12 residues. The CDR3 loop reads CASSHTGLRQFF. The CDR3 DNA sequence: TGTGCCAGCAGCCACACAGGCTTACGGCAGTTCTTC.

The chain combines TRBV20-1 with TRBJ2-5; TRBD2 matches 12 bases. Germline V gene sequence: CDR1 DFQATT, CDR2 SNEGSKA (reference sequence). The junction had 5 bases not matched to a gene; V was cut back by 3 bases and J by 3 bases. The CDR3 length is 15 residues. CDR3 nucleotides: TGCAGTGCTAGTCTAGCGGGGGGGCTTAAAGAGACCCAGTACTTC. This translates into CSASLAGGLKETQYF.

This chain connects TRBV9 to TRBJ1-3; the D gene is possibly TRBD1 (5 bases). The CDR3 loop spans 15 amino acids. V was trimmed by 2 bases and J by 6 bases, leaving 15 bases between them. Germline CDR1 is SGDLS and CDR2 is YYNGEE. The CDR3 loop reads CASSVTTAPENTIYF. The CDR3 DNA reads TGTGCCAGCAGCGTGACGACAGCCCCGGAAAACACCATATATTTT.

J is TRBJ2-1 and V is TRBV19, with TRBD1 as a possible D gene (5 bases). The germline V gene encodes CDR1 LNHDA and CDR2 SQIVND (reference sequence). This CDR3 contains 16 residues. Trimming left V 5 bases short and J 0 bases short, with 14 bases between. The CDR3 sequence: CASSPRDRSSYNEQFF. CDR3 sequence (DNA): TGTGCCAGTAGTCCTAGAGACAGAAGCTCCTACAATGAGCAGTTCTTC.

CDR3 sequence: CASSLSGVSYTF. As DNA, the CDR3 is TGTGCCAGCAGCCTCTCAGGGGTTAGCTACACCTTC. This chain links TRBV6-5 with TRBJ1-2, with D tentatively TRBD1 (6 bases). Trimming pared 6 bases from V and 9 bases from J, leaving 14 bases between. CDR1 MNHEY and CDR2 SVGAGI come from the germline V gene. The CDR3 spans 12 residues.

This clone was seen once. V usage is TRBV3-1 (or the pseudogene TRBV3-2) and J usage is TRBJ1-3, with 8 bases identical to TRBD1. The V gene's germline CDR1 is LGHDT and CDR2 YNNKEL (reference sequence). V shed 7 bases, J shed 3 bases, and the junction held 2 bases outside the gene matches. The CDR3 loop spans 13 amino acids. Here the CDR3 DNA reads TGTGCCAGCACCGGGACAGGTGGAAACACCATATATTTT. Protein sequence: CASTGTGGNTIYF.

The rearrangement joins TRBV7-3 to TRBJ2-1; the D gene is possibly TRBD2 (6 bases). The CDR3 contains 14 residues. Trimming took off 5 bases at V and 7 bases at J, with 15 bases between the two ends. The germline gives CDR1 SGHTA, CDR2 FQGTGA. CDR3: CASSSAGGVNEQFF. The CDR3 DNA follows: TGTGCCAGCAGCAGCGCTGGCGGGGTGAATGAGCAGTTCTTC.

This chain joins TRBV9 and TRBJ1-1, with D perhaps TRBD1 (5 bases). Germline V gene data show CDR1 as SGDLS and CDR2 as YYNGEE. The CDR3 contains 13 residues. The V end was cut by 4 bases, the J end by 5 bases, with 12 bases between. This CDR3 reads CASSLGGGTEAFF. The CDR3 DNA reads TGTGCCAGCAGCCTCGGGGGAGGGACTGAAGCTTTCTTT.

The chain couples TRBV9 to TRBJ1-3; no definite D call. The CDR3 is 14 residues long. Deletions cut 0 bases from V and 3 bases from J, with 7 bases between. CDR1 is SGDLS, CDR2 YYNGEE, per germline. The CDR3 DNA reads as TGTGCCAGCAGCGTAGGAGGGCTTGGAAACACCATATATTTT. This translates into CASSVGGLGNTIYF. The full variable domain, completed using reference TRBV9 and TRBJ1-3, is DSGVTQTPKHLITATGQRVTLRCSPRSGDLSVYWYQQSLDQGLQFLIQYYNGEERAKGNILERFSAQQFPDLHSELNLSSLELGDSALYFCASSVGGLGNTIYFGEGSWLTVV.

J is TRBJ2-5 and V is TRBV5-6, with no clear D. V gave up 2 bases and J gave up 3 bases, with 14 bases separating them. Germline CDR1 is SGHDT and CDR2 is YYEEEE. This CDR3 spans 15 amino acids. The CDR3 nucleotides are TGTGCCAGCAGCTTCAAGACCCCGGGTGAAGAGACCCAGTACTTC. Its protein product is CASSFKTPGEETQYF. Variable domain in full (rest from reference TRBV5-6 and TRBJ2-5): DAGVTQSPTHLIKTRGQQVTLRCSPKSGHDTVSWYQQALGQGPQFIFQYYEEEERQRGNFPDRFSGHQFPNYSSELNVNALLLGDSALYLCASSFKTPGEETQYFGPGTRLLVL.

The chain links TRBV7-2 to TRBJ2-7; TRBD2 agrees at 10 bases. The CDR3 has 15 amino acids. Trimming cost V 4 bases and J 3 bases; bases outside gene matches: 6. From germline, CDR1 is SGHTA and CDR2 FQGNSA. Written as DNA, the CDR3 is TGTGCCAGCAGCTCTACTAGCGGGGTGAACTACGAGCAGTACTTC. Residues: CASSSTSGVNYEQYF.

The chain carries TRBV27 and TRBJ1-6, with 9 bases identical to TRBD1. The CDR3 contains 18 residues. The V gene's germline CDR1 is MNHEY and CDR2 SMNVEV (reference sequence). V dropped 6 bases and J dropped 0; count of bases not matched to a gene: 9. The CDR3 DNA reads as TGTGCCAGCAGCCCGGACAGGGGCTGGAGCTCCTATAATTCACCCCTCCACTTT. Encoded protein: CASSPDRGWSSYNSPLHF.